The rows below give T cell receptor beta chains drawn from one sample of a study of T cell responses to AZD1222 COVID-19 vaccine. The assay was immunoSEQ multiplex PCR, and TCRdb's table has in-frame clones only and misses some. Here the sample spans some 140,000 clones, 90% to 95% being singletons. The sequencing used peripheral blood, collected 28 days after the second AZD1222 dose. The receptors stem from an adult who received the AZD1222 COVID-19 vaccine. Each CDR3 is given with its conserved first and last residue. Each record gives: J gene, V gene, D gene, clone size, CDR3 DNA, CDR3 protein. A D gene is named only where the DNA matches it firmly. Part of the rows lack a size; the others show once, few, many or a class for expanded clones.

TRBJ1-5	TRBV27	.	.	TGTGCCAGTGGGAAGGGAAGCAATCAGCCCCAGCATTTT	CASGKGSNQPQHF
TRBJ1-4	TRBV4-1	.	.	TGCGCCAGCAGCCAAGCCTCGGAAGGAAATGAAAAACTGTTTTTT	CASSQASEGNEKLFF
TRBJ1-6	TRBV11-2	TRBD1	.	TGTGCCAGCAGCTTAGGACCGAGGACAGGGAATTTTTCACCCCTCCACTTT	CASSLGPRTGNFSPLHF
TRBJ1-4	TRBV7-9	.	.	TGTGCCAGCAGCTTGGATCATACGATAAAACTGTTTTTT	CASSLDHTIKLFF
TRBJ1-1	TRBV5-3	TRBD1	.	TGTGCCAGAAGCTCTCGCCGGGACAGGGGATGGTTCTACATGAACACTGAAGCTTTCTTT	CARSSRRDRGWFYMNTEAFF
TRBJ1-1	TRBV20-1	.	few	TGCAGTGCCTCATCGAGACGGGAGGTTTTCTTT	CSASSRREVFF
TRBJ1-1	TRBV12-5	.	.	TGTGCTAGTGGTTTGGCCCGGGACACAAGAACTAACACTGAAGCTTTCTTT	CASGLARDTRTNTEAFF
TRBJ2-2	TRBV27	TRBD2	.	TGTGCCAGCAGTTTCCTACTAGCGGGGGGGCCAGGCACCGGGGAGCTGTTTTTT	CASSFLLAGGPGTGELFF
TRBJ1-1	TRBV5-5	.	.	TGTGCCAGCAGCCGAAGACATTTCTTTAACACTGAAGCTTTCTTT	CASSRRHFFNTEAFF
TRBJ1-5	TRBV21-1	.	.	TGTGCCAGCAGCAAGGGGAGGGGGTGCAATCAGCCCCAGCATTTT	CASSKGRGCNQPQHF
TRBJ1-5	TRBV30	.	.	TGTGCCTGGAGTGGGGGGCGTCTTAGCAATCAGCCCCAGCATTTT	CAWSGGRLSNQPQHF
TRBJ2-1	TRBV25-1	TRBD1	.	TGTGCCAGCAGTGGACAGGGGTGGGAGCAGTTCTTC	CASSGQGWEQFF
TRBJ2-1	TRBV19	.	.	TGTGCCAGTAAGCAGGGGTACAATGAGCAGTTCTTC	CASKQGYNEQFF
TRBJ1-1	TRBV18	.	.	TGTGCCAGCTCAACGGGTGAGAACACTGAAGCTTTCTTT	CASSTGENTEAFF
TRBJ1-6	TRBV11-3	.	.	TGTGCCAGCAGCTTAAGCGCCCGAGGGAATTCACCCCTCCACTTT	CASSLSARGNSPLHF
TRBJ2-1	TRBV14	TRBD2	.	TGTGCCAGCAGCCATCTACTAGCGGGCAACTACAATGAGCAGTTCTTC	CASSHLLAGNYNEQFF
TRBJ2-5	TRBV28	.	.	TGTGCCAGCAGTCTCAGAGGGGGGCCAGTCTCAGAGACCCAGTACTTC	CASSLRGGPVSETQYF
TRBJ1-2	TRBV6-2/TRBV6-3	.	.	TGTGCCAGCAGTACACAGGGTAGCGGTGGCTACACCTTC	CASSTQGSGGYTF
TRBJ2-2	TRBV27	.	.	TGTGCCAGCAGTTTGGCGGGCGGGGCGAACACCGGGGAGCTGTTTTTT	CASSLAGGANTGELFF
TRBJ1-5	TRBV3-1/TRBV3-2	.	.	TGTGCCAGCAGCCATTCATCAGGGTTTGGTAAGCCCCAGCATTTT	CASSHSSGFGKPQHF
TRBJ1-4	TRBV7-2	TRBD1	.	TGTGCCAGCAGCCCTGGACAGGGGTGGGAAAAACTGTTTTTT	CASSPGQGWEKLFF
TRBJ1-6	TRBV28	.	once	TGTGCCAGCAGCCCCTCATTGAGCTCCTATAATTCACCCCTCCACTTT	CASSPSLSSYNSPLHF
TRBJ1-1	TRBV9	TRBD1	.	TGTGCCAGCAGCCCACAGGGGGATGAAGCTTTCTTT	CASSPQGDEAFF
TRBJ2-2	TRBV6-5	.	.	TGTGCCAGCAGTTACGAGGGGGGCGGGGAGCTGTTTTTT	CASSYEGGGELFF
TRBJ2-1	TRBV30	.	.	TGTGCCTGGAGTGTATTCGTCAATGAGCAGTTCTTC	CAWSVFVNEQFF
TRBJ1-2	TRBV14	.	.	TGTGCCAGCAGCCCAGGGTCTGGCTACACCTTC	CASSPGSGYTF
TRBJ2-7	TRBV7-9	.	.	TGTGCCAGCAGCTTAATCAGCGGAACTTCCTACGAGCAGTACTTC	CASSLISGTSYEQYF
TRBJ2-5	TRBV18	.	.	TGTGCCAGCTCACCACCGAACCCTCAAGAGACCCAGTACTTC	CASSPPNPQETQYF
TRBJ2-2	TRBV7-9	.	.	TGTGCCAGCAGCTTCGAGATGAGCACCGGGGAGCTGTTTTTT	CASSFEMSTGELFF
TRBJ1-2	TRBV27	.	.	TGTGCCAGCAGTTTAACGGGGAGAGGCTACACCTTC	CASSLTGRGYTF
TRBJ1-1	TRBV19	TRBD1	.	TGTGCCAGTAGTTTGTCCGGGACAGGATGGAATGAAGCTTTCTTT	CASSLSGTGWNEAFF
TRBJ2-7	TRBV4-1	.	.	TGCGCCAGCAGCCGAGTGGGTTCCGCCTACGAGCAGTACTTC	CASSRVGSAYEQYF
TRBJ2-7	TRBV6-2/TRBV6-3	.	.	TGTGCCAGCAGTCCCCCCGACTCATACGAGCAGTACTTC	CASSPPDSYEQYF
TRBJ1-1	TRBV6-2/TRBV6-3	.	.	TGTGCCAGCACTTACACGGAGGCCACTGAAGCTTTCTTT	CASTYTEATEAFF
TRBJ1-2	TRBV29-1	.	.	TGCAGCGTTGATCGCCAGGGTGACTATGGCTACACCTTC	CSVDRQGDYGYTF
TRBJ2-7	TRBV29-1	TRBD1	.	TGCAGCGTTGATTCCGGGACAGGATTGTCCTACGAGCAGTACTTC	CSVDSGTGLSYEQYF
TRBJ1-6	TRBV12-3/TRBV12-4	.	once	TGTGCCAGCAACGAAGGGTACCATTCACCCCTCCACTTT	CASNEGYHSPLHF
TRBJ2-1	TRBV9	.	.	TGTGCCAGCAGCGGGAACGGGGGCAGTGAGCAGTTCTTC	CASSGNGGSEQFF
TRBJ1-6	TRBV30	.	.	TGTGCCTGGAGTGTACTTGTGGTGTCCCCCTATAATTCACCCCTCCACTTT	CAWSVLVVSPYNSPLHF
TRBJ1-6	TRBV7-9	.	.	TGTGCCAGCAGCTTAGGGTCAGATTATAATTCACCCCTCCACTTT	CASSLGSDYNSPLHF
TRBJ1-2	TRBV28	.	.	TGTGCCAGCAGTCGAACAGGGCTAGGGGGCTACACCTTC	CASSRTGLGGYTF
TRBJ1-1	TRBV30	.	.	TGTGCCTGGAGCCTACAGAACACTGAAGCTTTCTTT	CAWSLQNTEAFF
TRBJ1-1	TRBV5-1	TRBD1	.	TGCGCCAGCAGCAGGGGACAGGGGGCCATGAACACTGAAGCTTTCTTT	CASSRGQGAMNTEAFF
TRBJ2-6	TRBV7-9	.	once	TGTGCCAGCAGAGGATTGTGGCAGGATGACGTCCTGACTTTC	CASRGLWQDDVLTF